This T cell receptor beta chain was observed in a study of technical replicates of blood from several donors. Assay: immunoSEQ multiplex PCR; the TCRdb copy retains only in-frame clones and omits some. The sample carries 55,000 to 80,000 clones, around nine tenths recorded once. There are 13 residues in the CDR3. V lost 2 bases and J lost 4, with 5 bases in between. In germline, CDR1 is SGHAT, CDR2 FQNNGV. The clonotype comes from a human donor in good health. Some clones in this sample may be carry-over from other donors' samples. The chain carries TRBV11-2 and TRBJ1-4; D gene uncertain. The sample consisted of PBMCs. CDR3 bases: TGTGCCAGCAGCTTATCTCTTAATGAAAAACTGTTTTTT. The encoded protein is CASSLSLNEKLFF.